The entry below describes one T cell receptor beta chain. The data were obtained in a study of blood T cell repertoires in COVID-19. As for the study in general: There were acute and convalescent COVID-19 samples, and they came from the United States, Italy and Spain.

Clinical histories supplied by participants themselves formed the basis of cohort assignment. The V gene lost 1 base and the J gene lost 3 bases, with 13 bases spanning the gap. The germline gives CDR1 MNHNS, CDR2 SASEGT. The CDR3 is made up of 15 amino acids. In the authors' workflow: Estimation of nucleated cell counts was performed using reference gene primer amplification. The table came from immunoSEQ multiplex PCR; TCRdb's copy has only in-frame clones and leaves some out. The V and J calls and clone size come from that table; D and trimming were worked out from the DNA. The sample holds about 200,000 clones, 86% seen once.

The chain links TRBV6-1 to TRBJ2-7; D is perhaps TRBD1 (5 bases). The receptor was derived from a man aged 40-49 years with acute COVID-19. The material sequenced was PBMCs or T cells enriched from blood (not recorded which). The CDR3: CASSEEGRPFYEQYF. The CDR3 nucleotides read TGTGCCAGCAGTGAAGAGGGGCGACCATTCTACGAGCAGTACTTC.